This is a list of T cell receptor beta chains from one sample in a study of response to subunit inactivated influenza vaccine. TCRdb re-derived calls from the RT-PCR reads in MiXCR, one entry per CDR3 protein. The table lists more than 450,000 distinct CDR3 sequences, 10% to 15% of them singletons. Material: PBMCs from blood, obtained on the day of vaccination. These receptors all come from a man in his fifties who received an inactivated influenza vaccine. The CDR3 runs from the conserved cysteine through the conserved F or W. The D gene is left open where the match is weak. A row's size may be missing; if present it is once, few, many or a size class.

TRBJ2-3 few TRBV29-1 TRBD1 TGCAGCGTACATGACAGGGTCATTGCAGATACGCAGTATTTT CSVHDRVIADTQYF
TRBJ2-7 . TRBV6-1 . TGTGCCAGCAGTGAAGCGTGGGGACAAGTCTCCTACGAGCAGTACTTC CASSEAWGQVSYEQYF
TRBJ1-6 few TRBV20-1 TRBD1 TGCAGTGCTAGAGAGTCAGGACAGGGGCAATCACCCCTCCACTTT CSARESGQGQSPLHF
TRBJ2-3 few TRBV20-1 . TGCAGTGCTAGAGATGCGGCCTATACGCAGTATTTT CSARDAAYTQYF
TRBJ2-7 few TRBV20-1 . TGCAGTGCTAGTGGGGCGGCCACCTACGAGCAGTACTTC CSASGAATYEQYF
TRBJ2-7 . TRBV5-5 . TGTGCCAGCAGTCGCCCGGGACAACCCTACGAGCAGTACTTC CASSRPGQPYEQYF
TRBJ1-3 . TRBV28 . TGTGCCAGCGGGCGGCAGAGCTCTGGAAACACCATATATTTT CASGRQSSGNTIYF
TRBJ2-5 . TRBV20-1 TRBD2 TGCAGTGCTAGAGATAGACTAGCGGGGGTCTCTCCCCAGTACTTC CSARDRLAGVSPQYF
TRBJ2-1 . TRBV12-3/TRBV12-4 . TGTGCCAGCAGTTTCGGGACGAATGAGCAGTTCTTC CASSFGTNEQFF
TRBJ2-3 few TRBV7-2 . TGTGCCAGCAGCTCCCGCGTTTCAGATACGCAGTATTTT CASSSRVSDTQYF
TRBJ2-7 many TRBV5-1 . TGCGCCAGCAGCGGGGGGGGGACAGCGTTTTACGAGCAGTACTTC CASSGGGTAFYEQYF
TRBJ1-6 few TRBV6-2/TRBV6-3 TRBD1 TGTGCCAGCAGTTACCGGACAGGAGGGAATTCACCCCTCCACTTT CASSYRTGGNSPLHF
TRBJ2-3 few TRBV12-3/TRBV12-4 . TGTGCCAGCAGCCCATCGACAGGCCCCACAGATACGCAGTATTTT CASSPSTGPTDTQYF
TRBJ2-7 few TRBV13 TRBD2 TGTGCCAGCAGCTCCCCCTCGGGGGGGATCTACGAGCAGTACTTC CASSSPSGGIYEQYF
TRBJ2-3 many TRBV28 TRBD2 TGTGCCAGCACCCGCCTACTTGCGGGGGGAACAGATACGCAGTATTTT CASTRLLAGGTDTQYF
TRBJ2-5 many TRBV11-2 TRBD1 TGTGCCAGCAGCCGGGGACAGACCATACAAGAGACCCAGTACTTC CASSRGQTIQETQYF
TRBJ2-2 few TRBV9 . TGTGCCAGCAGCGTTCGGGGAGGCGCCGGGGAGCTGTTTTTT CASSVRGGAGELFF